A single sample gave rise to the 18 T cell receptor beta chains below, sequenced in a study of CD8 T cells in Susac syndrome. Reverse transcription of about 0.45 to 1 ug RNA was performed with random hexamers. MiXCR, applied by TCRdb to the immunoSEQ multiplex PCR reads, yields one record per CDR3 protein. Of just over 150,000 distinct CDR3 sequences in the sample, 94% were seen once. The sequenced sample was CD8+ T cells from PBMCs. The receptors shown here come from a human donor with multiple sclerosis.

In its sample, this clonotype was seen once. This sequence joins TRBV7-9 and TRBJ1-1; no clear D gene. Germline assignment: CDR1 SEHNR and CDR2 FQNEAQ (reference sequence). The V gene lost 2 bases and the J gene lost 6 bases, with 10 bases spanning the gap. The CDR3 totals 13 residues. The CDR3 is CASSLSLTPEAFF. The CDR3 bases are TGTGCCAGCAGCTTAAGTTTGACCCCTGAAGCTTTCTTT.

V and J are TRBV6-5 and TRBJ1-6; possibly TRBD1 for D (5 bases). Per germline, CDR1 MNHEY and CDR2 SVGAGI. The CDR3 has 13 residues. The V end lost 7 bases, the J end lost 10 bases, and 14 bases lay between the germline ends. The CDR3 reads CASTDEGNSPLHF. CDR3 coding DNA: TGTGCCAGCACAGACGAGGGGAACTCACCCCTCCACTTT.

The chain links TRBV20-1 to TRBJ1-1, with TRBD1 identical over 7 bases. CDR3 length: 11 residues. CDR1 DFQATT and CDR2 SNEGSKA come from the germline V gene (reference sequence). Trimming at V came to 6 bases and at J to 6 bases, leaving 4 bases not matched to a gene. CDR3 sequence reads: CSAGTEAEAFF. The CDR3 DNA reads TGCAGTGCCGGGACAGAGGCTGAAGCTTTCTTT.

The chain joins TRBV12-3 or TRBV12-4 to TRBJ1-2, with D tentatively TRBD1 (5 bases). The CDR3 runs to 15 residues. V was clipped by 3 bases and J by 6 bases, with 17 bases between them. The CDR3 loop is CASSFGQGGMDGYTF. In DNA form, the CDR3 reads TGTGCCAGCAGTTTTGGCCAGGGAGGCATGGATGGCTACACCTTC.

This chain connects TRBV13 to TRBJ2-7; 12 nucleotides align to TRBD1. Germline V lookup: CDR1 PRHDT, CDR2 FYEKMQ (reference sequence). Trimming cost V 5 bases and J 5 bases; bases outside gene matches: 7. The CDR3 runs to 15 residues. The CDR3 is CASSPGTGGFHEQYF. The CDR3, as DNA: TGTGCCAGCAGCCCGGGGACAGGGGGCTTCCACGAGCAGTACTTC.

The V call is TRBV20-1, the J call TRBJ2-7; 9 bases match TRBD1. V gave up 6 bases and J gave up 2 bases; unmatched junction bases: 5. The CDR3 length is 13 residues. Germline CDR1 and CDR2: DFQATT and SNEGSKA (reference sequence). The CDR3 DNA reads as TGCAGTGCGTCGGGACAGGGCCCCTACGAGCAGTACTTC. This gives the protein CSASGQGPYEQYF.

This sequence joins TRBV13 and TRBJ2-1; D not certain. Germline loops: CDR1 PRHDT, CDR2 FYEKMQ (reference sequence). Trimming left V 2 bases short and J 2 bases short, with 7 bases between. This CDR3 is built from 14 residues. Here the CDR3 reads CASSLHRTYNEQFF. CDR3 nucleotides: TGTGCCAGCAGCTTACACAGAACCTACAATGAGCAGTTCTTC.

As DNA, the CDR3 is TGCAGCTCCGGGACAGGATCAGACACAGATACGCAGTATTTT. Translation: CSSGTGSDTDTQYF. This chain links TRBV29-1 with TRBJ2-3; TRBD1 aligns across 8 bases. This CDR3 region has 14 residues. Trimming at V came to 8 bases and at J to 2 bases, leaving 9 bases not matched to a gene. The germline gives CDR1 SQVTM, CDR2 ANQGSEA.

This clonotype was observed a few times. One end of the junction is discordant with germline, which a read error may explain. The rearrangement links TRBV3-1 to TRBJ2-7, with 9 bases identical to TRBD1. Germline loops: CDR1 LGHDT, CDR2 YNNKEL (reference sequence). This CDR3 region has 15 residues. The DNA of the CDR3 is TGTGCCAGCAGCCAAGTAGGGACAGGGTCCTCCGAGCAGTACTTC. Translation gives CASSQVGTGSSEQYF.

The chain is built from TRBV24-1 and TRBJ2-3; D might be TRBD2 (5 bases). The CDR3 totals 14 residues. Trimming left V 7 bases short and J 2 bases short, with 12 bases between. Germline loops: CDR1 KGHDR, CDR2 SFDVKD. CDR3 protein: CATRGDRHTDTQYF. The CDR3 nucleotides are TGTGCCACCAGGGGAGACCGCCACACAGATACGCAGTATTTT.

The V and J genes are TRBV15 and TRBJ1-5; TRBD1 is a possible D gene (6 bases). CDR1 is LNHNV and CDR2 is YYDKDF in the germline V gene (reference sequence). The V end lost 3 bases, the J end lost 8 bases, and 14 bases lay between the germline ends. The CDR3 extends over 14 amino acids. The CDR3 DNA reads as TGTGCCACCAGCAGTATTAAGGGGGAAGAGCCCCAGCATTTT. It yields the protein CATSSIKGEEPQHF. The full variable domain, its missing parts supplied by reference TRBV15 and TRBJ1-5, is DAMVIQNPRYQVTQFGKPVTLSCSQTLNHNVMYWYQQKSSQAPKLLFHYYDKDFNNEADTPDNFQSRRPNTSFCFLDIRSPGLGDTAMYLCATSSIKGEEPQHFGDGTRLSIL.

The chain couples TRBV7-9 to TRBJ1-2; a possible D gene is TRBD1 (6 bases). The germline CDR1 and CDR2 sequences are SEHNR and FQNEAQ (reference sequence). This CDR3 region has 13 residues. Trimming removed 6 bases from V and 4 bases from J, with 12 bases in between. The CDR3 region is CASRPGQSYGYTF. The CDR3 bases are TGTGCCAGCAGACCAGGACAGTCCTATGGCTACACCTTC. The entire variable domain, with the rest obtained from reference TRBV7-9 and TRBJ1-2, is as follows: DTGVSQNPRHKITKRGQNVTFRCDPISEHNRLYWYRQTLGQGPEFLTYFQNEAQLEKSRLLSDRFSAERPKGSFSTLEIQRTEQGDSAMYLCASRPGQSYGYTFGSGTRLTVV.

The chain has TRBV20-1 and TRBJ2-5; TRBD2 aligns across 12 bases. The V and J ends lost 6 bases and 2 bases, in that order; junction bases with no gene match: 10. Germline CDR1 is DFQATT and CDR2 is SNEGSKA (reference sequence). The CDR3 covers 16 residues. The chain's CDR3 is CSAILAGGTRQETQYF. CDR3 DNA: TGCAGTGCCATACTAGCGGGGGGCACGAGGCAAGAGACCCAGTACTTC.

V and J are TRBV5-6 and TRBJ2-1; TRBD2 might be the D (5 bases). Germline CDR1 is SGHDT and CDR2 is YYEEEE. CDR3 length: 14 residues. Trimming removed 4 bases from V and 6 bases from J, with 14 bases in between. The CDR3, as DNA: TGTGCCAGCAGCCCGCCACTAGTAGCCAATGAGCAGTTCTTC. It translates to CASSPPLVANEQFF.

This sequence joins TRBV6-4 and TRBJ1-5; TRBD1 matches at 8 bases. The CDR3 has 15 residues. V lost 3 bases and J lost 4; bases outside the gene matches: 5. Per germline, CDR1 MRHNA and CDR2 SNTAGT. The CDR3 coding sequence is TGTGCCAGCAGTGAGTCAGGGGGCGGGAATCAGCCCCAGCATTTT. It translates to CASSESGGGNQPQHF.

The V gene is TRBV29-1, the J gene TRBJ1-1, with 8 bases identical to TRBD1. This CDR3 is 15 amino acids long. V lost 4 bases and J lost 0; bases outside the gene matches: 7. Per the germline V gene, CDR1 is SQVTM and CDR2 is ANQGSEA. CDR3 residues: CSVVVTGGMNTEAFF. The CDR3 region has the DNA TGCAGCGTTGTTGTCACAGGGGGGATGAACACTGAAGCTTTCTTT.

The chain joins TRBV3-1 to TRBJ2-2, with D perhaps TRBD1 or TRBD2 (6 bases each). Deletions cut 0 bases from V and 1 base from J, with 15 bases between. This CDR3 spans 18 amino acids. Germline-derived CDR1 and CDR2 are LGHDT and YNNKEL (reference sequence). The CDR3 loop is CASSQEGGRFLNTGELFF. CDR3 nucleotides: TGTGCCAGCAGCCAAGAGGGGGGCAGGTTTCTGAACACCGGGGAGCTGTTTTTT.

This chain connects TRBV4-1 to TRBJ1-5; D is uncertain. The V gene's germline CDR1 is MGHRA and CDR2 YSYEKL. The CDR3 totals 15 residues. Trimming cost V 1 base and J 2 bases, with 9 bases left between them. Here the CDR3 DNA reads TGCGCCAGCAGCCAAGTGGAGGGAGGCAATCAGCCCCAGCATTTT. Residues: CASSQVEGGNQPQHF.